This passage covers 7 T cell receptor beta chains from one sample sequenced in a study of blood T cell repertoires in COVID-19. Here immunoSEQ multiplex PCR was the method, and the copy in TCRdb shows in-frame clones only, minus some. The repertoire holds tens of thousands of clones, with approximately 89% as singletons. The sequencing sample was made of peripheral blood. The receptors here all came from a human donor in a cohort sampled during active COVID-19.

CDR3 loop: CASSPLAGITDTQYF. The CDR3, as DNA: TGTGCCAGCTCACCACTAGCGGGGATCACAGATACGCAGTATTTT. V and J are TRBV18 and TRBJ2-3; 8 bases are a match to TRBD2. The CDR3 covers 15 residues. CDR1 is KGHSH, CDR2 LQKENI, per germline. V lost 1 base, J lost 2 bases, and 2 bases stayed unmatched.

The chain couples TRBV28 to TRBJ1-2; 8 bases line up with TRBD1. The CDR3 loop spans 14 amino acids. Germline V gives CDR1 MDHEN, CDR2 SYDVKM. The V segment lost 6 bases and the J segment 6 bases; nucleotides outside the gene matches: 9. CDR3 amino acids: CASREGQGGHGYTF. Written as DNA, the CDR3 is TGTGCCAGCAGGGAAGGACAGGGAGGTCATGGCTACACCTTC.

This chain links TRBV7-9 with TRBJ1-2, with 8 nucleotides matching TRBD1. The V gene end was trimmed by 5 bases and the J gene end by 0 bases; junction bases not matched to a gene: 5. Germline loops: CDR1 SEHNR, CDR2 FQNEAQ (reference sequence). This CDR3 region has 15 residues. The CDR3 spells CASSEQGGANYGYTF. CDR3 DNA sequence: TGTGCCAGCAGCGAACAGGGGGGAGCTAACTATGGCTACACCTTC.

The rearrangement links TRBV4-3 to TRBJ1-1, with TRBD1 matching 8 bases. The J segment lost 4 bases and the V segment lost 3 bases, leaving 7 bases of the junction unmatched. The germline V gene has CDR1 LGHNA and CDR2 YSLEER. The CDR3 is 15 amino acids. This CDR3 is CASSQETGGGTEAFF. In nucleotides, the CDR3 is TGCGCCAGCAGCCAGGAAACAGGGGGTGGCACTGAAGCTTTCTTT.

The V and J genes are TRBV3-1 (or the pseudogene TRBV3-2) and TRBJ2-7; D remains ambiguous. Per the germline V gene, CDR1 is LGHDT and CDR2 is YNNKEL (reference sequence). The CDR3 extends over 13 amino acids. Trimming stripped 0 bases from V and 3 bases from J, with 6 bases between. The CDR3 DNA reads as TGTGCCAGCAGCCAAGAAAACAGCTACGAGCAGTACTTC. Amino acids: CASSQENSYEQYF.

This rearrangement joins TRBV19 to TRBJ2-3; 7 bases agree with TRBD2. CDR3 length: 17 amino acids. Germline lookup yields CDR1 LNHDA and CDR2 SQIVND (reference sequence). J gave up 1 base and V 5 bases, and 12 bases lay outside the gene matches. CDR3 DNA sequence: TGTGCCAGTAGTCCCAACAACGCTCGGGGGGGCACAGATACGCAGTATTTT. It is translated as CASSPNNARGGTDTQYF.

This chain uses TRBV5-1 with TRBJ2-3; TRBD2 matches at 8 bases. The CDR3 is 14 residues long. Losses at the gene ends were 5 bases for V and 5 bases for J; bases not matched to a gene: 7. The germline V gene encodes CDR1 SGHRS and CDR2 YFSETQ. In DNA form, the CDR3 reads TGCGCCAGCAGAGGAACTAGCGGTCTAGATACGCAGTATTTT. This sequence encodes CASRGTSGLDTQYF.